Below are 14 T cell receptor beta chains sequenced from a single sample in a study of chemoradiotherapy in HPV16-positive cancers. Measured with immunoSEQ multiplex PCR; TCRdb has only the in-frame clones, and not every one. This sample has approximately 16,000 clones; about 86% occur once, and the top ten carry approximately 3.6%. This sample comprised blood, obtained from a patient who underwent chemoradiotherapy. The receptors originated from a human donor with HPV-associated anogenital cancer.

Turning to this clone: This sample includes further DNA sequences coding for the same CDR3. The CDR3 here is CASSPGQGYGYTF. The CDR3 DNA follows: TGTGCCAGCAGCCCCGGACAGGGCTATGGCTACACCTTC. This chain joins TRBV7-3 and TRBJ1-2; 8 bases line up with TRBD1. In germline, CDR1 is SGHTA, CDR2 FQGTGA. The CDR3 extends over 13 amino acids. V was clipped by 5 bases and J by 4 bases; unmatched bases: 3. Based on the CDR3 plus reference TRBV7-3 and TRBJ1-2, the full variable domain is GAGVSQTPSNKVTEKGKYVELRCDPISGHTALYWYRQSLGQGPEFLIYFQGTGAADDSGLPNDRFFAVRPEGSVSTLKIQRTERGDSAVYLCASSPGQGYGYTFGSGTRLTVV.

This rearrangement joins TRBV19 to TRBJ1-1; TRBD1 agrees at 7 bases. Germline trimming cut 6 bases from V and 4 bases from J; bases unmatched to any gene: 8. There are 14 residues in the CDR3. Germline lookup yields CDR1 LNHDA and CDR2 SQIVND (reference sequence). CDR3 DNA: TGTGCCAGTAGCCCAGGGGGAGGGGGCACTGAAGCTTTCTTT. Amino acid sequence: CASSPGGGGTEAFF.

The V call is TRBV6-1, the J call TRBJ2-7; a weak D match, TRBD2 (6 bases). The V end was cut by 2 bases, the J end by 7 bases, with 21 bases between. The CDR3 contains 16 residues. From germline, CDR1 is MNHNS and CDR2 SASEGT. The CDR3 protein is CASSELYRSTGGEQYF. The CDR3 nucleotides read TGTGCCAGCAGTGAATTATACAGATCCACCGGAGGGGAGCAGTACTTC.

The chain uses TRBV6-5 and TRBJ2-2; D remains unclear. Germline V gene data show CDR1 as MNHEY and CDR2 as SVGAGI. V gave up 6 bases and J gave up 4 bases, with 12 bases separating them. CDR3 length: 14 amino acids. As DNA, the CDR3 is TGTGCCAGCAGCCTACATCCTGGCACCGGGGAGCTGTTTTTT. This codes for CASSLHPGTGELFF.

The chain uses TRBV19 and TRBJ2-1; 9 bases are a match to TRBD1. This CDR3 has 15 residues. V lost 3 bases, J lost 8 bases, and 8 bases stayed unmatched. Germline V gives CDR1 LNHDA, CDR2 SQIVND (reference sequence). CDR3 sequence reads: CASSIVPRTGDEQFF. CDR3 DNA sequence: TGTGCCAGTAGTATTGTTCCCCGGACAGGGGATGAGCAGTTCTTC.

The rearrangement joins TRBV2 to TRBJ1-4; possible D gene TRBD1, 6 bases. The germline V gene encodes CDR1 SNHLY and CDR2 FYNNEI. V was trimmed by 4 bases and J by 0 bases, leaving 12 bases between them. The CDR3 loop spans 16 amino acids. This chain's CDR3 is CASSGRTDPTNEKLFF. CDR3 nucleotides: TGTGCCAGCAGTGGAAGGACAGACCCAACTAATGAAAAACTGTTTTTT. Using reference TRBV2 and TRBJ1-4 for the parts outside the CDR3, the full variable domain is EPEVTQTPSHQVTQMGQEVILRCVPISNHLYFYWYRQILGQKVEFLVSFYNNEISEKSEIFDDQFSVERPDGSNFTLKIRSTKLEDSAMYFCASSGRTDPTNEKLFFGSGTQLSVL.

The J gene is TRBJ2-5, the V gene TRBV2, with D uncertain. Trimming took off 3 bases at V and 2 bases at J, with 4 bases between the two ends. The CDR3 is 12 residues long. From germline, CDR1 is SNHLY and CDR2 FYNNEI. This chain's CDR3 is CASSEQQETQYF. CDR3 coding DNA: TGTGCCAGCAGTGAGCAGCAAGAGACCCAGTACTTC.

This chain connects TRBV5-4 to TRBJ2-7, with a possible D match to TRBD2 (6 bases). V was pared by 4 bases and J by 0 bases, with 11 bases between. The germline gives CDR1 SGHNT, CDR2 YYREEE (reference sequence). The CDR3 runs to 14 residues. CDR3 nucleotide sequence: TGTGCCAGCAGCCCCCAGGGAGGCTCCTACGAGCAGTACTTC. Protein: CASSPQGGSYEQYF. The entire variable domain, with the rest obtained from reference TRBV5-4 and TRBJ2-7, is as follows: ETGVTQSPTHLIKTRGQQVTLRCSSQSGHNTVSWYQQALGQGPQFIFQYYREEENGRGNFPPRFSGLQFPNYSSELNVNALELDDSALYLCASSPQGGSYEQYFGPGTRLTVT.

J is TRBJ2-7 and V is TRBV11-2; TRBD2 is a possible D gene (5 bases). The CDR3 loop spans 14 amino acids. V was shortened by 3 bases and J by 2 bases, with 11 bases between the two germline ends. Per the germline V gene, CDR1 is SGHAT and CDR2 is FQNNGV. The CDR3 nucleotides are TGTGCCAGCAGCTTCGTTCGAGCGGCCTACGAGCAGTACTTC. Residues: CASSFVRAAYEQYF.

The CDR3 DNA sequence: TGTGCCAGCAAAGGGGTGAGGTATAGCACAGATACGCAGTATTTT. Protein: CASKGVRYSTDTQYF. The gene calls are TRBV6-6 and TRBJ2-3, with a weak D call TRBD1 (5 bases). The ends were cut back, 7 bases at V and 0 bases at J, with 14 bases in the middle. This CDR3 has 15 residues. Germline CDR1 and CDR2: MNHNY and SVGAGI (reference sequence).

The count of this clone is one. The CDR3 sequence is CASSLTGGYTEAFF. CDR3 in DNA: TGTGCCAGCAGCTTGACAGGGGGGTACACTGAAGCTTTCTTT. The V gene is TRBV5-4, the J gene TRBJ1-1, with 8 bases fitting TRBD1. The CDR3 spans 14 residues. V dropped 1 base and J dropped 3; count of bases not matched to a gene: 2. CDR1 is SGHNT, CDR2 YYREEE, per germline (reference sequence). Using reference TRBV5-4 and TRBJ1-1 for the parts outside the CDR3, the full variable domain is ETGVTQSPTHLIKTRGQQVTLRCSSQSGHNTVSWYQQALGQGPQFIFQYYREEENGRGNFPPRFSGLQFPNYSSELNVNALELDDSALYLCASSLTGGYTEAFFGQGTRLTVV.

The chain links TRBV9 to TRBJ1-3; D is possibly TRBD1 (5 bases). This CDR3 spans 16 amino acids. The V gene lost 3 bases and the J gene lost 2 bases, with 15 bases spanning the gap. Per germline, CDR1 SGDLS and CDR2 YYNGEE. CDR3 region: CASSGQLYLTGNTIYF. The CDR3 coding sequence is TGTGCCAGCAGCGGACAGTTATACTTAACTGGAAACACCATATATTTT.

This clone was picked up one time. CDR3: CASGQQGGGYTF. Here the CDR3 DNA reads TGTGCCAGCGGTCAGCAGGGGGGTGGCTACACCTTC. This chain uses TRBV4-2 with TRBJ1-2; 7 nucleotides line up with TRBD1. Germline V gives CDR1 LGHNA, CDR2 YNFKEQ. This CDR3 comprises 12 residues. V shed 8 bases, J shed 7 bases, and the junction held 7 bases outside the gene matches.

The V gene is TRBV6-5, the J gene TRBJ2-3; D possibly uses TRBD1 or TRBD2 (5 bases each). This CDR3 spans 16 amino acids. V shed 4 bases and J shed 2 bases, with 16 bases lying between them. The germline V gene encodes CDR1 MNHEY and CDR2 SVGAGI. The CDR3 loop is CASSSPGRGSTDTQYF. The CDR3 DNA follows: TGTGCCAGCAGTTCACCGGGACGGGGATCCACAGATACGCAGTATTTT.